A single sample gave rise to the 20 T cell receptor beta chains below, sequenced in a study of Tregs in tolerant kidney transplant recipients. Recipients received nonmyeloablative bone marrow transplants from related graft donors, with transient mixed chimerism. The data were produced by immunoSEQ multiplex PCR, yet TCRdb's version contains in-frame clones alone and is incomplete. The sample has about 15,000 clones, and its top ten clones hold 3.5% to 4%. Source: CD4+ T cells from blood (PBMCs), taken 12 months after the transplant. The receptors shown here come from a human patient who received a combined kidney and bone marrow transplant. Part of the T cells may come from the graft donor.

About this clone itself: The read comes to an end 3 residues before the CDR3 does, leaving the germline J gene to fill in the end. The chain uses TRBV11-2 and TRBJ2-3; 10 bases agree with TRBD1. Unmatched junction bases numbered 8, after V lost 3 bases and J lost 8 bases. The CDR3 runs to 15 residues. CDR1 is SGHAT, CDR2 FQNNGV, per germline. The CDR3: CASSLGTGVAGTQYF. The part of the CDR3 DNA that was read is TGTGCCAGCAGCTTGGGGACAGGGGTTGCGGGTACG.

In regard to this clone: The read ends 3 residues shy of where the CDR3 ends; the end is completed using the germline J gene. V is TRBV20-1 and J is TRBJ1-4; 7 nucleotides agree with TRBD1. Germline V gene data show CDR1 as DFQATT and CDR2 as SNEGSKA (reference sequence). The CDR3 is 16 residues long. The V gene end was trimmed by 6 bases and the J gene end by 3 bases; junction bases not matched to a gene: 13. The part of the CDR3 DNA that was read is TGCAGTGCCCCAAGACAGGGTTTGTCAGCTAATGAAAAA. Residues: CSAPRQGLSANEK. The entire CDR3 is CSAPRQGLSANEKLFF.

Regarding this clone: Read coverage stops 3 residues before the CDR3 terminus; the germline J gene supplies the remainder. This rearrangement joins TRBV5-1 to TRBJ2-7; 8 nucleotides agree with TRBD1. Germline assignment: CDR1 SGHRS and CDR2 YFSETQ. This CDR3 contains 13 residues. The junction had 8 bases not matched to a gene; V was cut back by 7 bases and J by 5 bases. The part of the CDR3 DNA that was read is TGCGCCAGCCAGTGGACAGGGTCTGACGAG. It yields the protein CASQWTGSDE. The whole CDR3 is CASQWTGSDEQYF.

This clone ranks as medium-sized (0.01 to 0.1%) in terms of frequency. The CDR3 end is not reached by the read, which stops 3 residues before it; the germline J gene fills it in. The chain is built from TRBV18 and TRBJ2-5, with TRBD1 identical over 9 bases. V shed 4 bases and J 2 bases; nucleotides not matched to a gene: 5. In germline, CDR1 is KGHSH, CDR2 LQKENI. The CDR3 runs 15 residues. CDR3 bases read: TGTGCCAGCTCACAACCGGGACAGGGTCAAGAGACC. Translating gives CASSQPGQGQET. The complete CDR3 reads CASSQPGQGQETQYF.

Points on this clone: The observed sequence ends 3 residues before the CDR3 terminus, with the missing tail filled in from the germline J gene. This sequence joins TRBV18 and TRBJ1-1, with TRBD1 as a possible D gene (5 bases). Germline values: CDR1 KGHSH, CDR2 LQKENI. Trimming stripped 5 bases from V and 0 bases from J, with 7 bases between. The CDR3 spans 13 residues. This chain's CDR3 is CASSEGLNTEAFF. Incomplete CDR3 DNA: TGTGCCAGCTCAGAGGGGTTGAACACTGAA.

Notes on this clone: The missing CDR3 end, 3 residues past where the read stops, is filled in from the germline J gene. The genes are TRBV19 and TRBJ2-7; TRBD2 might be the D (5 bases). V lost 5 bases, J lost 3 bases, and 8 bases lay in between. Germline loops: CDR1 LNHDA, CDR2 SQIVND (reference sequence). The CDR3 contains 12 residues. Here the CDR3 reads CASSARGYEQYF. CDR3 DNA (partial): TGTGCCAGTAGTGCCCGGGGCTACGAG.

Remarks on this clone: The read ends 3 residues shy of where the CDR3 ends; the end is completed using the germline J gene. V is TRBV18 and J is TRBJ1-4; weak D call: TRBD1 (6 bases). Per the germline V gene, CDR1 is KGHSH and CDR2 is LQKENI. V was shortened by 1 base and J by 5 bases, with 8 bases between the two germline ends. There are 14 residues in the CDR3. CDR3 sequence: CASSPRQGNEKLFF. The CDR3 DNA, read in part, is TGTGCCAGCTCACCACGGCAGGGGAATGAAAAA.

About this clone itself: The read ends 3 residues before the CDR3 terminus; that terminus is restored from the germline J gene. V is TRBV5-1 and J is TRBJ2-3, with D tentatively TRBD2 (6 bases). The germline V gene encodes CDR1 SGHRS and CDR2 YFSETQ. The CDR3 is made up of 15 amino acids. V lost 4 bases and J 0 bases, leaving 12 bases between the germline ends. Incomplete CDR3 DNA: TGCGCCAGCAGCCGAGAGGGACTCAGCACAGATACG. It is translated as CASSREGLSTDT. The complete CDR3 sequence is CASSREGLSTDTQYF.

Concerning this clone itself: The read ends 3 residues before the CDR3 terminus; that terminus is restored from the germline J gene. The chain is built from TRBV5-4 and TRBJ1-5; 8 bases line up with TRBD1. From germline, CDR1 is SGHNT and CDR2 YYREEE (reference sequence). V trimming: 5 bases; J trimming: 7 bases; junction bases outside the gene matches: 5. There are 13 residues in the CDR3. CDR3 bases read: TGTGCCAGCAGTGAAGGACAGGGCCAGCCC. It translates to CASSEGQGQP. The CDR3 in full is CASSEGQGQPQHF.

Details on this clone: With the read ending 3 residues before the CDR3 end, the germline J gene is used to fill in that end. This chain links TRBV29-1 with TRBJ2-5; D is possibly TRBD2 (6 bases). The CDR3 has 13 amino acids. Germline-derived CDR1 and CDR2 are SQVTM and ANQGSEA. V was pared by 6 bases and J by 2 bases, with 13 bases between. The CDR3 bases that were read are TGCAGCGTACCGGGACTCCCTCAAGAGACC. Its protein is CSVPGLPQET. The entire CDR3 protein is CSVPGLPQETQYF. The entire variable domain, with the rest obtained from reference TRBV29-1 and TRBJ2-5, is as follows: SAVISQKPSRDICQRGTSLTIQCQVDSQVTMMFWYRQQPGQSLTLIATANQGSEATYESGFVIDKFPISRPNLTFSTLTVSNMSPEDSSIYLCSVPGLPQETQYFGPGTRLLVL.

This clone registers medium-sized by frequency. The CDR3 goes on 3 residues after the read ends, and that part is filled in from the germline J gene. The chain is built from TRBV5-6 and TRBJ2-7; D may be TRBD1 (5 bases). The CDR3 has 14 residues. V lost 4 bases and J lost 2, with 13 bases in between. Germline values: CDR1 SGHDT, CDR2 YYEEEE. The sequenced part of the CDR3 DNA is TGTGCCAGCAGCCTTGGCCGACAGACCTACGAG. It specifies CASSLGRQTYE. The whole CDR3 is CASSLGRQTYEQYF.

On this clone itself: Sequencing ends 3 residues short of the CDR3 end; the germline J gene provides the rest. V and J are TRBV18 and TRBJ2-7; TRBD1 is a possible D gene (6 bases). There are 13 residues in the CDR3. V lost 3 bases, J lost 5 bases, and 11 bases lay in between. Germline-derived CDR1 and CDR2 are KGHSH and LQKENI. The part of the CDR3 DNA that was read is TGTGCCAGCTCACCTTTGGGGGCCCACGAG. Encoded protein: CASSPLGAHE. The full CDR3 is CASSPLGAHEQYF.

CDR3 DNA, as far as it was read: TGTGCCAGCAGCCGCTACGGGGAGACC. This codes for CASSRYGET. The whole CDR3 protein is CASSRYGETQYF. This chain connects TRBV2 to TRBJ2-5; D remains ambiguous. Coverage ceases 3 residues before the CDR3 finishes, and the germline J gene fills in the end. V was trimmed by 6 bases and J by 5 bases, leaving 10 bases between them. The CDR3 contains 12 residues. CDR1 and CDR2 (germline): SNHLY, FYNNEI.

On this clone itself: The CDR3 end lies 3 residues beyond the end of the read and is filled in from the germline J gene. This chain uses TRBV7-9 with TRBJ1-1, with D possibly TRBD1 on 6 matching bases. This CDR3 has 15 residues. With 5 bases removed from V and 5 bases from J, the gap between germline ends came to 18 bases. Per the germline V gene, CDR1 is SEHNR and CDR2 is FQNEAQ (reference sequence). CDR3 DNA (partial): TGTGCCAGCAGCGAGCAACAGGGTCTCGAGACTGAA. This gives the protein CASSEQQGLETE. The entire CDR3 protein is CASSEQQGLETEAFF.

As to this clone: Read coverage stops 3 residues before the CDR3 terminus; the germline J gene supplies the remainder. V and J are TRBV30 and TRBJ1-1; 8 bases map to TRBD1. Germline V CDR1 and CDR2: GTSNPN, SVGIG (reference sequence). This CDR3 region has 13 residues. The covered CDR3 bases are TGTGCCTGGAGTCCTACTTCGACAGGGGCC. Translated, it gives CAWSPTSTGA. The CDR3, in full, reads CAWSPTSTGAAFF. The full variable domain, completed using reference TRBV30 and TRBJ1-1, is SQTIHQWPATLVQPVGSPLSLECTVEGTSNPNLYWYRQAAGRGLQLLFYSVGIGQISSEVPQNLSASRPQDRQFILSSKKLLLSDSGFYLCAWSPTSTGAAFFGQGTRLTVV.

A word on this clone: The read ends 3 residues before the CDR3 terminus; that terminus is restored from the germline J gene. This chain connects TRBV20-1 to TRBJ1-6, with 7 bases matching TRBD1. CDR1 is DFQATT, CDR2 SNEGSKA, per germline (reference sequence). The CDR3 has 13 amino acids. V gave up 4 bases and J gave up 10 bases; unmatched junction bases: 7. CDR3 sequence reads: CSAMTGLGSPLHF. The CDR3 bases that were read are TGCAGTGCTATGACAGGGCTTGGCTCACCC.

As concerns this clone: The CDR3 end falls 3 residues outside the read, so it is completed with the germline J gene. V and J are TRBV20-1 and TRBJ1-1, with a possible D match to TRBD1 (6 bases). The CDR3 totals 14 residues. Per the germline V gene, CDR1 is DFQATT and CDR2 is SNEGSKA (reference sequence). The V end lost 4 bases, the J end lost 2 bases, and 14 bases lay between the germline ends. The CDR3 loop is CSATGQRHNTEAFF. CDR3 DNA, as far as it was read: TGCAGTGCTACCGGACAGCGCCATAACACTGAA.

Notes on this clone: The CDR3 is cut off 3 residues early in the read; its end comes from the germline J gene. This chain links TRBV20-1 with TRBJ2-1; 10 bases align to TRBD2. The germline V gene encodes CDR1 DFQATT and CDR2 SNEGSKA (reference sequence). The CDR3 runs to 16 residues. V lost 0 bases, J lost 6 bases, and 8 bases stayed unmatched. The CDR3 here is CSARDRASGSFNEQFF. CDR3 bases read: TGCAGTGCTAGAGATCGGGCTAGCGGGAGTTTCAATGAG.

Notes on this clone: From the germline J gene comes the end of the CDR3, since the read stops 3 residues before it. The V and J genes are TRBV11-1 and TRBJ2-7; 10 bases map to TRBD1. V shed 6 bases and J 6 bases; nucleotides not matched to a gene: 8. There are 14 residues in the CDR3. The V gene's germline CDR1 is SGHAT and CDR2 FQDESV (reference sequence). The part of the CDR3 DNA that was read is TGTGCCAGCAGGCCCGCGGGACAGGGGCGCGAG. Amino acid sequence: CASRPAGQGRE. The complete CDR3 protein is CASRPAGQGREQYF.

Details on this clone: Read sequence stops 3 residues before the CDR3 end, and the germline J gene provides the missing end. The genes are TRBV2 and TRBJ1-4, with 9 bases lining up with TRBD1. The ends lost 6 bases at V and 7 bases at J; junction bases unmatched: 6. The CDR3 is 14 amino acids. CDR1 and CDR2 from the germline V gene are SNHLY and FYNNEI. Here the CDR3 reads CASRSGTGTEKLFF. The sequenced part of the CDR3 DNA is TGTGCCAGCAGGTCCGGGACAGGGACTGAAAAA.